This T cell receptor beta chain came from a study of T-cell reconstitution after alpha-beta-depleted transplantation in children. Study-level points and caveats: A year post-transplant, T-cell counts and diversity derived mostly from newly produced T cells.

Concerning this clonotype: Its antigen is not known.

Construction of the TCRbeta library involved unique molecular identifiers. TCRdb re-called the PCR reads with MiXCR, one entry per CDR3 protein. The sample has hundreds of thousands of distinct CDR3 sequences, around 12% seen once; the top ten hold approximately 0.8%. CDR1 and CDR2 from the germline V gene are MGHDK and SYGVNS. V was trimmed by 5 bases and J by 6 bases, leaving 13 bases between them. The CDR3 sequence is 13 residues long. This material consisted of PBMCs, taken before TCRalphabeta/CD19-depleted stem cell transplant. The sequence came from a girl aged 2 to 10 with congenital amegakaryocytic thrombocytopenia, due to receive a stem cell transplant. The chain has TRBV25-1 and TRBJ1-1; D is uncertain. This CDR3 reads CASSRPETPEAFF. The CDR3 coding sequence is TGTGCCAGCAGTCGACCAGAAACCCCTGAAGCTTTCTTT. The full variable domain, completed using reference TRBV25-1 and TRBJ1-1, is EADIYQTPRYLVIGTGKKITLECSQTMGHDKMYWYQQDPGMELHLIHYSYGVNSTEKGDLSSESTVSRIRTEHFPLTLESARPSHTSQYLCASSRPETPEAFFGQGTRLTVV.